A selection of T cell receptor beta chains follows, all from one sample in a study of T cell repertoires and HLA-DP antigens. These TCRs are of unknown antigen specificity. This table comes from immunoSEQ multiplex PCR, and its TCRdb copy is limited to in-frame clones, with some not included. This table has 55,000 to 80,000 clones, about four fifths appearing once. Sequencing was done on a sample of CD4+ T cells from PBMCs. The origin of the receptors is a man aged 60-69 years in good health and CMV-seronegative. Both conserved end residues are part of each CDR3. A D gene is named only where the DNA matches it firmly. Part of the rows lack a size; the others show once, few, many or a class for expanded clones.

clone_size d_call cdr3_length j_call v_call cdr3_aa cdr3_nt
- - 14 TRBJ2-3 TRBV28 CATLPAGEADTQYF TGTGCCACCCTGCCGGCAGGGGAGGCAGATACGCAGTATTTT
- TRBD1 12 TRBJ1-6 TRBV2 CASTTGGSPLHF TGTGCCAGCACCACAGGGGGGTCCCCCCTCCACTTT
- TRBD1 16 TRBJ2-5 TRBV5-1 CASSSGTASLQETQYF TGCGCCAGCAGCTCTGGGACAGCCAGTCTCCAAGAGACCCAGTACTTC
many TRBD2 17 TRBJ2-5 TRBV4-2 CASSQLPRGGSGETQYF TGTGCCAGCAGCCAATTGCCTAGGGGCGGGAGCGGGGAGACCCAGTACTTC
- TRBD2 16 TRBJ2-1 TRBV7-6 CASSLLAGGSDGEQFF TGTGCCAGCAGTTTACTAGCGGGGGGAAGTGACGGTGAGCAGTTCTTC
- TRBD1 15 TRBJ1-2 TRBV14 CASSRGQGEHYGYTF TGTGCCAGCAGCCGAGGACAGGGAGAACACTATGGCTACACCTTC
few - 14 TRBJ2-1 TRBV29-1 CSVRTRSSYNEQFF TGCAGCGTTAGGACGAGGAGCTCCTACAATGAGCAGTTCTTC
once TRBD1 17 TRBJ2-1 TRBV4-3 CASSPGTRQGVDDEQFF TGCGCCAGCAGCCCAGGCACCCGACAGGGGGTAGACGATGAGCAGTTCTTC
- - 19 TRBJ2-1 TRBV12-5 CASGLHRGLTSGSYNEQFF TGTGCTAGTGGTTTGCACAGGGGGCTTACTAGCGGGTCCTACAATGAGCAGTTCTTC
- - 16 TRBJ1-4 TRBV15 CATSRATQGANEKLFF TGTGCCACCAGCAGAGCTACACAGGGTGCGAATGAAAAACTGTTTTTT
once - 12 TRBJ2-3 TRBV9 CASSTPRDTQYF TGTGCCAGCAGCACTCCGAGAGATACGCAGTATTTT
- TRBD2 15 TRBJ2-2 TRBV9 CASSGTSGGDGELFF TGTGCCAGCAGCGGGACTAGCGGAGGGGACGGGGAGCTGTTTTTT
many - 17 TRBJ2-1 TRBV27 CASSSVLGLSSYNEQFF TGTGCCAGCAGTTCCGTTCTAGGACTGTCCTCCTACAATGAGCAGTTCTTC
- TRBD1 15 TRBJ2-3 TRBV10-1 CASSLGQGVTDTQYF TGCGCCAGCAGTTTGGGACAGGGGGTGACAGATACGCAGTATTTT
- - 21 TRBJ2-2 TRBV12-2 CASRPSGSGTAVGEDTGELFF TGTGCAAGTCGCCCGTCTGGTAGTGGGACCGCAGTAGGAGAGGATACCGGGGAGCTGTTTTTT
- - 16 TRBJ1-2 TRBV7-9 CASSLAGGGVDYGYTF TGTGCCAGCAGCTTAGCGGGAGGAGGAGTTGACTATGGCTACACCTTC
- - 16 TRBJ1-2 TRBV7-2 CASSLNGGRAGGGYTF TGTGCCAGCAGCTTAAACGGCGGCAGGGCGGGTGGTGGCTACACCTTC
- - 14 TRBJ2-4 TRBV30 CAWSEVGPKNIQYF TGTGCCTGGAGTGAGGTGGGGCCGAAAAACATTCAGTACTTC
few TRBD2 17 TRBJ2-2 TRBV30 CAWSRTSGRADTGELFF TGTGCCTGGAGTAGGACTAGCGGGAGGGCGGACACCGGGGAGCTGTTTTTT
- TRBD2 15 TRBJ2-1 TRBV10-3 CAISGASGGGNEQFF TGTGCCATCAGTGGTGCGTCGGGGGGAGGGAATGAGCAGTTCTTC
- - 13 TRBJ1-5 TRBV6-4 CASSGETDQPQHF TGTGCCAGCAGTGGGGAGACGGATCAGCCCCAGCATTTT
- - 13 TRBJ2-7 TRBV7-2 CASSPRATYEQYF TGTGCCAGCAGCCCAAGGGCCACCTACGAGCAGTACTTC
- - 13 TRBJ2-6 TRBV5-6 CASSLYGANVLTF TGTGCCAGCAGCTTGTATGGGGCCAACGTCCTGACTTTC
- - 13 TRBJ1-6 TRBV9 CASSRENNSPLHF TGTGCCAGCAGCCGGGAGAATAATTCACCCCTCCACTTT
- - 14 TRBJ1-6 TRBV27 CATGTWGSSSPLHF TGTGCCACCGGGACTTGGGGGTCTAGTTCACCCCTCCACTTT
- - 13 TRBJ2-3 TRBV30 CAWSVRRGDTQYF TGTGCCTGGAGCGTCCGGCGAGGAGATACGCAGTATTTT
- TRBD1 16 TRBJ2-7 TRBV4-3 CASSQEPGQGGYEQYF TGCGCCAGCAGTCAAGAACCGGGACAGGGAGGTTACGAGCAGTACTTC
- - 18 TRBJ2-2 TRBV7-7 CASSHDREIPSNTGELFF TGTGCCAGCAGCCATGATAGGGAGATCCCTTCGAACACCGGGGAGCTGTTTTTT
- - 16 TRBJ2-7 TRBV21-1 CASSKGSRQISNEQYF TGTGCCAGCAGCAAAGGAAGCCGGCAGATCTCCAACGAGCAGTACTTC
- - 17 TRBJ2-6 TRBV28 CASSPRTGQAGANVLTF TGTGCCAGCAGTCCCCGGACCGGGCAGGCTGGGGCCAACGTCCTGACTTTC
- TRBD1 14 TRBJ1-1 TRBV5-4 CASSVQGLVTEAFF TGTGCCAGCAGCGTACAGGGGTTGGTCACTGAAGCTTTCTTT
- - 15 TRBJ1-1 TRBV9 CASSRQTAVGTEAFF TGTGCCAGCAGTCGACAGACAGCGGTCGGGACTGAAGCTTTCTTT
- TRBD2 17 TRBJ2-2 TRBV30 CAWSELAGGSITGELFF TGTGCCTGGAGTGAACTAGCGGGAGGGAGTATTACCGGGGAGCTGTTCTTT
- - 14 TRBJ1-5 TRBV4-3 CASSQEQGNQPQHF TGCGCCAGCAGCCAAGAACAGGGTAATCAGCCCCAGCATTTT
- TRBD1 16 TRBJ2-2 TRBV11-3 CASSLAGTGGTGELFF TGTGCCAGCAGCTTAGCCGGGACAGGGGGTACCGGGGAGCTGTTTTTT
- - 15 TRBJ2-7 TRBV7-2 CASSLEVSFAPEQYF TGTGCCAGCAGCTTAGAGGTATCATTCGCACCCGAGCAGTACTTC
few - 15 TRBJ1-2 TRBV5-1 CASSLEPQGNYGYTF TGCGCCAGCAGCCTTGAACCCCAGGGAAACTATGGCTACACCTTC
- - 13 TRBJ2-5 TRBV7-2 CASSLVHRETQYF TGTGCCAGCAGCTTAGTTCACCGGGAGACCCAGTACTTC
- - 14 TRBJ1-6 TRBV25-1 CASSAGPYNSPLHF TGTGCCAGCAGTGCCGGCCCCTATAATTCACCCCTCCACTTT
- - 14 TRBJ1-1 TRBV4-2 CASSQERGYTEAFF TGTGCCAGCAGCCAAGAGAGGGGCTACACTGAAGCTTTCTTT
few - 13 TRBJ1-1 TRBV30 CAWKGRMGTEAFF TGTGCCTGGAAAGGCAGGATGGGCACTGAAGCTTTCTTT
- TRBD2 19 TRBJ2-1 TRBV5-1 CASSFTETGLAGPANEQFF TGCGCCAGCAGCTTCACAGAAACAGGACTAGCGGGTCCCGCCAATGAGCAGTTCTTC
- - 14 TRBJ2-4 TRBV21-1 CASSNSGTELKVGF TGTGCCAGCAGCAATAGCGGGACCGAACTGAAAGTGGGTTTC
- TRBD1 12 TRBJ1-2 TRBV30 CAWRQGARGYTF TGTGCCTGGAGACAGGGGGCGCGAGGCTACACCTTC
- - 11 TRBJ2-5 TRBV20-1 CSALDKETQYF TGCAGTGCCCTGGATAAAGAGACCCAGTACTTC
- TRBD2 15 TRBJ2-5 TRBV7-7 CASSRTSGREETQYF TGTGCCAGCAGCCGGACTAGCGGGAGGGAAGAGACCCAGTACTTC
few - 11 TRBJ1-5 TRBV2 CASSDPQPQHF TGTGCCAGCAGTGATCCTCAGCCCCAGCATTTT
few - 13 TRBJ1-1 TRBV9 CASSGGGKTEAFF TGTGCCAGCAGCGGAGGGGGGAAGACTGAAGCTTTCTTT
once TRBD2 14 TRBJ2-1 TRBV30 CAWSGTSGYNEQFF TGTGCCTGGTCTGGGACTAGCGGATACAATGAGCAGTTCTTC
- TRBD1 15 TRBJ1-1 TRBV6-5 CASSRGTVLTTEAFF TGTGCCAGCAGCCGTGGGACAGTCCTGACCACTGAAGCTTTCTTT
few - 13 TRBJ2-7 TRBV2 CASSGLPLGEQYF TGTGCCAGCAGTGGGCTCCCGCTAGGGGAGCAGTACTTC
- - 15 TRBJ1-6 TRBV2 CASHSGTQTVSPLHF TGTGCCAGCCATAGCGGGACTCAAACGGTCTCACCCCTCCACTTT
few - 15 TRBJ2-1 TRBV9 CASSSRFGAYNEQFF TGTGCCAGCAGCTCTCGTTTTGGTGCCTACAATGAGCAGTTCTTC
once - 14 TRBJ1-1 TRBV7-3 CASSLVPDGTEAFF TGTGCCAGCAGCTTAGTACCAGACGGCACTGAAGCTTTCTTT
- - 16 TRBJ2-5 TRBV5-6 CASQPRVPGWRETQYF TGTGCCAGCCAACCTCGGGTACCAGGGTGGCGGGAGACCCAGTACTTC
- - 15 TRBJ2-6 TRBV28 CASSNGGAGANVLTF TGTGCCAGCAGTAACGGGGGCGCTGGGGCCAACGTCCTGACTTTC
once TRBD1 14 TRBJ1-2 TRBV5-1 CASSLAGGNYGYTF TGCGCCAGCAGCTTGGCAGGGGGCAACTATGGCTACACCTTC
- TRBD1 15 TRBJ2-3 TRBV5-1 CASSYGQGLKDTQYF TGCGCCAGCAGCTATGGACAGGGGCTGAAAGATACGCAGTATTTT
- - 16 TRBJ1-2 TRBV18 CASSPVLEQGGGGYTF TGTGCCAGCTCACCGGTTTTGGAACAGGGAGGAGGTGGCTACACCTTC
few - 15 TRBJ2-3 TRBV7-8 CASSFSSGAPDTQYF TGTGCCAGCAGCTTTTCCAGTGGGGCCCCAGATACGCAGTATTTT